This passage covers 23 T cell receptor beta chains from one sample sequenced in a study of blood T cell repertoires in COVID-19. Measured with immunoSEQ multiplex PCR; TCRdb has only the in-frame clones, and not every one. The sample has 300,000 to 350,000 clones; 90% are singletons. The specimen sequenced was peripheral blood. The source is a woman in her thirties with COVID-19, enrolled during active disease.

Here the CDR3 DNA reads TGCAGCGTTGAACTGGGGGCGGATACGCAGTATTTT. Translating it yields CSVELGADTQYF. The J gene is TRBJ2-3, the V gene TRBV29-1; D is possibly TRBD1 (6 bases). Trimming left V 2 bases short and J 6 bases short, with 9 bases between. Germline V CDR1 and CDR2: SQVTM, ANQGSEA. The CDR3 spans 12 residues.

V usage is TRBV30 and J usage is TRBJ1-2; D gene unclear. Germline lookup yields CDR1 GTSNPN and CDR2 SVGIG (reference sequence). The ends were cut back, 4 bases at V and 4 bases at J, with 16 bases in the middle. This CDR3 is built from 14 residues. CDR3 DNA: TGTGCCTGGACCCCGGGTCTAGAAGGCTATGGCTACACCTTC. It is translated as CAWTPGLEGYGYTF.

The rearrangement joins TRBV27 to TRBJ2-1; D call uncertain. CDR1 MNHEY and CDR2 SMNVEV come from the germline V gene (reference sequence). The CDR3 is 15 amino acids. The V and J ends lost 6 bases and 4 bases respectively, with 16 bases between them. Written as DNA, the CDR3 is TGTGCCAGCAGGGCTACCGCGGCGGTTTACAATGAGCAGTTCTTC. The encoded protein is CASRATAAVYNEQFF.

The chain employs TRBV6-5 and TRBJ2-7, with TRBD2 matching over 7 bases. Germline values: CDR1 MNHEY, CDR2 SVGAGI. This CDR3 comprises 15 residues. V dropped 7 bases and J dropped 0; count of bases not matched to a gene: 9. CDR3 protein: CASTSPSGGSYEQYF. In DNA form, the CDR3 reads TGTGCCAGCACCTCTCCTAGCGGTGGCTCCTACGAGCAGTACTTC.

V is TRBV18 and J is TRBJ2-1; weak D call: TRBD1 (5 bases). The CDR3 is made up of 15 amino acids. Germline V CDR1 and CDR2: KGHSH, LQKENI. The germline V and J ends were trimmed by 5 bases and 0 bases, with 11 bases remaining between them. The CDR3 coding sequence is TGTGCCAGCTCAGAAGGGGCCTACTCCTACAATGAGCAGTTCTTC. It codes for CASSEGAYSYNEQFF.

This chain uses TRBV28 with TRBJ1-4; D gene ambiguous. Per the germline V gene, CDR1 is MDHEN and CDR2 is SYDVKM. Trimming took 2 bases from V and 8 from J, leaving 6 bases between them. The CDR3 totals 12 residues. The CDR3 reads CASSLPPEKLFF. CDR3 nucleotide sequence: TGTGCCAGCAGTTTACCCCCAGAAAAACTGTTTTTT.

The V gene is TRBV11-2, the J gene TRBJ2-7, with TRBD2 matching 8 bases. The CDR3 runs 14 residues. Germline V CDR1 and CDR2: SGHAT, FQNNGV. Unmatched junction bases numbered 7, after V lost 5 bases and J lost 4 bases. In nucleotides, the CDR3 is TGTGCCAGCAGCCTGGGACTAGAGGGGTACGAGCAGTACTTC. It translates to CASSLGLEGYEQYF.

In this sample, this clone turned up a few times. The chain recombines TRBV20-1 with TRBJ2-2; D gene uncertain. Between the trimmed V and J ends, which lost 3 bases and 3 bases, there was a span of 11 bases. The CDR3 extends over 14 amino acids. Germline loops: CDR1 DFQATT, CDR2 SNEGSKA (reference sequence). CDR3 region: CSASSGFYTGELFF. For the CDR3, the DNA is TGCAGTGCTAGTTCCGGGTTCTACACCGGGGAGCTGTTTTTT.

CDR3 loop: CAISEGSGSDNSPLHF. The CDR3 coding sequence is TGTGCCATCAGTGAGGGGTCGGGGTCCGATAATTCACCCCTCCACTTT. The J gene is TRBJ1-6, the V gene TRBV10-3; the D is unclear. V lost 2 bases and J lost 5, with 13 bases in between. The CDR3 length is 16 residues. CDR1 and CDR2 (germline): ENHRY, SYGVKD.

CDR3 amino acids: CASSFGRNEQFF. CDR3 coding DNA: TGTGCCAGCAGCTTTGGGAGAAATGAGCAGTTCTTC. The chain employs TRBV5-4 and TRBJ2-1; possibly TRBD2 for D (5 bases). The CDR3 extends over 12 amino acids. Trimming left V 2 bases short and J 7 bases short, with 7 bases between. Germline values: CDR1 SGHNT, CDR2 YYREEE (reference sequence). The entire variable domain, with the rest obtained from reference TRBV5-4 and TRBJ2-1, is as follows: ETGVTQSPTHLIKTRGQQVTLRCSSQSGHNTVSWYQQALGQGPQFIFQYYREEENGRGNFPPRFSGLQFPNYSSELNVNALELDDSALYLCASSFGRNEQFFGPGTRLTVL.

The chain has TRBV4-2 and TRBJ2-2, with TRBD2 as a possible D gene (7 bases). V shed 4 bases and J shed 0 bases, with 12 bases lying between them. The CDR3 covers 16 residues. Germline CDR1 LGHNA, CDR2 YNFKEQ. CDR3 residues: CASSREGESNTGELFF. CDR3 bases: TGTGCCAGCAGCCGGGAGGGGGAATCGAACACCGGGGAGCTGTTTTTT.

The J gene is TRBJ1-2, the V gene TRBV2, with 7 bases identical to TRBD1. This CDR3 has 15 amino acids. Germline lookup yields CDR1 SNHLY and CDR2 FYNNEI. The V gene end was trimmed by 4 bases and the J gene end by 2 bases; junction bases not matched to a gene: 7. The CDR3 DNA is TGTGCCAGCAGTGCATCCGGGACAGAGAACTATGGCTACACCTTC. This encodes CASSASGTENYGYTF.

This chain uses TRBV2 with TRBJ1-4; a weak D match, TRBD1 (5 bases). This CDR3 is 16 amino acids long. Germline V lookup: CDR1 SNHLY, CDR2 FYNNEI. V lost 1 base and J 8 bases, leaving 17 bases between the germline ends. The CDR3 loop reads CASSEVRSTGAEKLFF. The CDR3, as DNA: TGTGCCAGCAGTGAAGTTCGGTCAACAGGCGCCGAAAAACTGTTTTTT.

V gene TRBV3-1 (or the pseudogene TRBV3-2) combines with J gene TRBJ1-1; D remains ambiguous. CDR1 and CDR2 from the germline V gene are LGHDT and YNNKEL (reference sequence). This CDR3 has 12 residues. V lost 4 bases and J lost 0, with 3 bases in between. The CDR3 DNA is TGTGCCAGCAGCCTCATGAACACTGAAGCTTTCTTT. Translated, it gives CASSLMNTEAFF.

This clone was observed a single time. The chain carries TRBV5-1 and TRBJ2-4; tentative D call: TRBD2 (5 bases). Germline CDR1 reads SGHRS; CDR2 reads YFSETQ. The CDR3 length is 14 residues. V was cut by 0 bases and J by 2 bases, with 6 bases left in between. CDR3 DNA sequence: TGCGCCAGCAGCTTGGGGGAGTCCAAAAACATTCAGTACTTC. Translated: CASSLGESKNIQYF.

The chain couples TRBV11-2 to TRBJ1-1; D may be TRBD1 (6 bases). The ends were cut back, 8 bases at V and 3 bases at J, with 19 bases in the middle. Germline V gives CDR1 SGHAT, CDR2 FQNNGV. The CDR3 contains 15 residues. CDR3 DNA sequence: TGTGCCAGCGCCTTAGGACGGGGGGCCGACACTGAAGCTTTCTTT. Its translation is CASALGRGADTEAFF.

J is TRBJ1-3 and V is TRBV6-6; 10 positions agree with TRBD1. This CDR3 has 15 residues. With 7 bases clipped from V and 1 base from J, the junction kept 4 bases outside the gene matches. The germline gives CDR1 MNHNY, CDR2 SVGAGI (reference sequence). The CDR3 region is CASIKGQGSGNTIYF. CDR3 bases: TGTGCCAGCATCAAGGGACAGGGGTCTGGAAACACCATATATTTT.

This rearrangement joins TRBV30 to TRBJ1-3; D remains unclear. V gave up 1 base and J gave up 3 bases, with 10 bases separating them. The CDR3 totals 14 residues. Germline values: CDR1 GTSNPN, CDR2 SVGIG (reference sequence). The CDR3 reads CAWSGQVVGNTIYF. The CDR3 DNA reads TGTGCCTGGAGTGGGCAGGTTGTTGGAAACACCATATATTTT.

This clone came up a few times. This sequence joins TRBV7-9 and TRBJ1-6; no definite D call. Germline V gene data show CDR1 as SEHNR and CDR2 as FQNEAQ (reference sequence). V gave up 1 base and J gave up 7 bases, with 8 bases separating them. This CDR3 is built from 14 residues. The CDR3 loop reads CASSLGGLNSPLHF. The DNA for the CDR3 is TGTGCCAGCAGCTTAGGTGGGCTCAATTCACCCCTCCACTTT.

The chain has TRBV5-5 and TRBJ2-7; TRBD2 matches at 9 bases. There are 16 residues in the CDR3. After removal of 4 bases from V and 3 bases from J, the junction contained 11 bases not matched to a gene. Looked up from germline, CDR1 is SGHKS and CDR2 is YYEKEE (reference sequence). The CDR3 region has the DNA TGTGCCAGCAGCCGGGACCTGACTAGCGGAAACTACGAGCAGTACTTC. As protein: CASSRDLTSGNYEQYF.

The chain is built from TRBV10-1 and TRBJ1-1; D not certain. The V gene's germline CDR1 is WNHNN and CDR2 SYGVQD (reference sequence). Trimming pared 2 bases from V and 7 bases from J, leaving 5 bases between. This CDR3 spans 11 amino acids. The CDR3: CASSENGEAFF. In DNA form, the CDR3 reads TGCGCCAGCAGTGAGAACGGTGAAGCTTTCTTT.

Only one count was recorded for this clone. J is TRBJ2-5 and V is TRBV6-5; the match to TRBD2 covers 10 bases. Per the germline V gene, CDR1 is MNHEY and CDR2 is SVGAGI. The CDR3 is made up of 13 amino acids. V lost 6 bases and J lost 7; bases outside the gene matches: 5. CDR3 sequence (DNA): TGTGCCAGCAGCCCCCGACTAGCGGGGACCCAGTACTTC. This translates into CASSPRLAGTQYF.

The V gene is TRBV18, the J gene TRBJ2-2; D unresolved. Germline V lookup: CDR1 KGHSH, CDR2 LQKENI. V was trimmed by 1 base and J by 6 bases, leaving 6 bases between them. This CDR3 spans 13 amino acids. DNA for the CDR3: TGTGCCAGCTCACCACTATCTTCCGGGGAGCTGTTTTTT. It encodes CASSPLSSGELFF.